The T cell receptor beta chain described here comes from a study of blood T cell repertoires in COVID-19. Generated by immunoSEQ multiplex PCR, the TCRdb table keeps only in-frame clones and is missing some. Here the sample spans about 160,000 clones, 87% being singletons. Germline V gives CDR1 ENHRY, CDR2 SYGVKD. V lost 11 bases to trimming and J lost 4 bases; unmatched junction nucleotides: 10. CDR3 size: 15 residues. Patients of the Seattle cohort, enrolled during active infection, were followed longitudinally. The TCR comes from a woman between 65 and 79 years old with COVID-19, enrolled during active disease. The sample comprised peripheral blood. The rearrangement joins TRBV10-3 to TRBJ2-3, with TRBD1 matching 12 bases. CDR3: CASNRDRGQPDTQYF. CDR3 bases: TGTGCCTCAAACCGGGACAGGGGGCAGCCAGATACGCAGTATTTT.